Sequencing of this TCR beta chain was carried out in a study of ipilimumab plus nivolumab after autologous stem cell transplantation. About the study: Typical patient got four to six ipilimumab doses and about eight nivolumab doses (median). DLBCL patients had primary refractory or relapsed disease. Study-wide findings and caveats: The authors say TCR, Treg and microbiome findings warrant further study.

There are 14 residues in the CDR3. Germline assignment: CDR1 LNHDA and CDR2 SQIVND (reference sequence). Deletions cut 5 bases from V and 4 bases from J, with 14 bases between. With respect to this clone: Its target is not known.

TCRdb keeps only in-frame clones here, not all; method: immunoSEQ multiplex PCR. The table records 15,000 to 20,000 clones, around 81% of them present only once. Starting 14 to 28 days after autologous transplant, ipilimumab 1 mg/kg was given. This specimen was PBMCs, taken in a trial of ipilimumab plus nivolumab as post-transplant consolidation. V and J are TRBV19 and TRBJ1-2; D may be TRBD1 (5 bases). The receptor was isolated from a male donor with diffuse large B-cell lymphoma. DNA for the CDR3: TGTGCCAGTAGTTCAACCCAGGGTATCTATGGCTACACCTTC. This encodes CASSSTQGIYGYTF. Together with reference TRBV19 and TRBJ1-2, the CDR3 gives the full variable domain: DGGITQSPKYLFRKEGQNVTLSCEQNLNHDAMYWYRQDPGQGLRLIYYSQIVNDFQKGDIAEGYSVSREKKESFPLTVTSAQKNPTAFYLCASSSTQGIYGYTFGSGTRLTVV.